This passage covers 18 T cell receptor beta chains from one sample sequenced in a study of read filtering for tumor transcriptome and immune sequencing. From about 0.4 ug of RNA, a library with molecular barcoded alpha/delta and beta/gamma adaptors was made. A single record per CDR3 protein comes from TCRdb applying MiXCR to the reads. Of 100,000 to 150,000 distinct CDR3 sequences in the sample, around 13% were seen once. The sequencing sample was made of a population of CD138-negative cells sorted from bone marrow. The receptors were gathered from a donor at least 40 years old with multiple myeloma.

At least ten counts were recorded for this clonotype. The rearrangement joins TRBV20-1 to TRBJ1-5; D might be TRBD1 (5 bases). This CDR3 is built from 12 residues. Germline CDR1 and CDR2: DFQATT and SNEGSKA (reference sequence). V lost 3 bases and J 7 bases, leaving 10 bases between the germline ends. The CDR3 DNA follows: TGCAGTGCTAGTGGGGGTATCCAGCCCCAGCATTTT. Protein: CSASGGIQPQHF.

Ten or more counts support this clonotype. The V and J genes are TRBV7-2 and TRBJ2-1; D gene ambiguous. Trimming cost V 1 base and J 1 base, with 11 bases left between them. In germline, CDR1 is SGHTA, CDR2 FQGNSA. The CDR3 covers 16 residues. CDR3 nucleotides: TGTGCCAGCAGCTTAGGGTCGACTTCTTCCTACAATGAGCAGTTCTTC. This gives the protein CASSLGSTSSYNEQFF.

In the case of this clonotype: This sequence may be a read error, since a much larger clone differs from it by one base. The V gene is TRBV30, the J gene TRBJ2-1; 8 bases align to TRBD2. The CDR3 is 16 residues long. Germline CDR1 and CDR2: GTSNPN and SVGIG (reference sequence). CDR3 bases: TGTGCCTGGAGAGTATCCAGCGGGAGTCACGACAATGTGCAGTTCTTC. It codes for CAWRVSSGSHDNVQFF.

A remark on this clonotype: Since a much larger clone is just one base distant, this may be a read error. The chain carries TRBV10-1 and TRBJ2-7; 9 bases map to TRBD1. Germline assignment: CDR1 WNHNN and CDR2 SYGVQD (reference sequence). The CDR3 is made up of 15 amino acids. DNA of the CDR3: TGCGCCAGCAGTGAAGGGACAGGGAGCTCCCACGAGCAGTACTTC. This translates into CASSEGTGSSHEQYF.

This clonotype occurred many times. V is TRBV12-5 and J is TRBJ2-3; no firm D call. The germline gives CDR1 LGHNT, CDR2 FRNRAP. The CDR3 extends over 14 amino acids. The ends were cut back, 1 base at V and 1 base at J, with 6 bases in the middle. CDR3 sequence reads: CASGLGVGTDTQYF. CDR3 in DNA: TGTGCTAGTGGTTTGGGAGTGGGCACAGATACGCAGTATTTT.

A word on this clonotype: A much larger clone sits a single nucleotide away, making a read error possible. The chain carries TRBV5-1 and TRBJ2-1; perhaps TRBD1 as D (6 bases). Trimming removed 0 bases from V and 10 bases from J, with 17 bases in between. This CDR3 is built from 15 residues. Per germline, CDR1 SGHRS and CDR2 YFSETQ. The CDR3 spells CASSLGQANNKEQFF. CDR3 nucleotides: TGCGCCAGCAGCTTGGGACAGGCGAACAATAAGGAGCAGTTCTTC.

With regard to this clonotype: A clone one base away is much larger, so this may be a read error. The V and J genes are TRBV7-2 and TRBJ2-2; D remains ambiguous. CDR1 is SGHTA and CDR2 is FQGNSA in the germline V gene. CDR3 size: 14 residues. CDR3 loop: CAGSFEPSSGELFF. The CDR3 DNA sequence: TGTGCCGGCAGCTTTGAGCCTAGTTCCGGGGAGCTGTTTTTT.

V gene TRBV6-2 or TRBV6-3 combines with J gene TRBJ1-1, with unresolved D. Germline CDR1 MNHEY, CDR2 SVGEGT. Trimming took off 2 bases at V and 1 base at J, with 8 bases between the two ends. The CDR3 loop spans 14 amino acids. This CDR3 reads CASSYAVRNTEAFF. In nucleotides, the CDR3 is TGTGCCAGCAGTTACGCGGTCAGGAACACTGAAGCTTTCTTT.

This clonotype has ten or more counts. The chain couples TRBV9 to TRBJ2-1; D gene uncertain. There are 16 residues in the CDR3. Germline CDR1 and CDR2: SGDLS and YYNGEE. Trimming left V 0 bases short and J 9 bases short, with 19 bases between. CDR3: CASSVVSGIGLSEQFF. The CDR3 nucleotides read TGTGCCAGCAGCGTAGTTAGTGGGATAGGGTTGAGTGAGCAGTTCTTC.

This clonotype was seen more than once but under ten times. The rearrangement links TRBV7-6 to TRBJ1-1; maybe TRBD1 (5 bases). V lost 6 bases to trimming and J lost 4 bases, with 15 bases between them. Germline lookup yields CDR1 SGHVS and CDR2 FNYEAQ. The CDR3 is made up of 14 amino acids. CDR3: CASSNNQGATEAFF. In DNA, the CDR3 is TGTGCCAGCAGTAATAACCAGGGTGCCACTGAAGCTTTCTTT.

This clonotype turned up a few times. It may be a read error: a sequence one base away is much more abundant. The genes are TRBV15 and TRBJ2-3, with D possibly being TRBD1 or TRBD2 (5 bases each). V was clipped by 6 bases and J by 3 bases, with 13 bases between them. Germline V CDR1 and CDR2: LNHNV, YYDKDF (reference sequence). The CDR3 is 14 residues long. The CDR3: CATSSGPGTDTQYF. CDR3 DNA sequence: TGTGCCACCAGTTCGGGACCGGGAACAGATACGCAGTATTTT.

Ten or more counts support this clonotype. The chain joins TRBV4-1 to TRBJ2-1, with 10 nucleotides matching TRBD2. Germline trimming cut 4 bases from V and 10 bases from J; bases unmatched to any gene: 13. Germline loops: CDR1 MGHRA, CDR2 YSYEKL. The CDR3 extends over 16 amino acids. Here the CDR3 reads CASSLSAGGPLGEQFF. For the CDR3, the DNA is TGCGCCAGCAGCCTCTCAGCGGGGGGGCCTTTAGGAGAGCAGTTCTTC.

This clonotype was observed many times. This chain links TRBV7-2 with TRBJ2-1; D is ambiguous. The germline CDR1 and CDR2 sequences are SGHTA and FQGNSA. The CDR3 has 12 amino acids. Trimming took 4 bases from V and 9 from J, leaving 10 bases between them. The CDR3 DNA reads TGTGCCAGCAGCTCCCAGCGCGTTGAGCAGTTCTTC. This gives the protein CASSSQRVEQFF. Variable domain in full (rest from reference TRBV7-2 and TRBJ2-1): GAGVSQSPSNKVTEKGKDVELRCDPISGHTALYWYRQSLGQGLEFLIYFQGNSAPDKSGLPSDRFSAERTGGSVSTLTIQRTQQEDSAVYLCASSSQRVEQFFGPGTRLTVL.

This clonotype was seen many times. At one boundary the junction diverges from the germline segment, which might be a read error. The CDR3 is CASKRRLAGQETQYF. In DNA, the CDR3 is TGTGCGAGCAAACGGCGGCTAGCGGGACAAGAGACCCAGTACTTC. This chain joins TRBV6-5 and TRBJ2-5, with 9 bases lining up with TRBD2. The CDR3 extends over 15 amino acids. Germline V CDR1 and CDR2: MNHEY, SVGAGI.

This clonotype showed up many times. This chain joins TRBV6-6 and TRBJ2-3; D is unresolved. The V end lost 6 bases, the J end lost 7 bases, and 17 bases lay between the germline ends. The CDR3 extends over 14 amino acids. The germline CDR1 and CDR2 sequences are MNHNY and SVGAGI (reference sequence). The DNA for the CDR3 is TGTGCCAGCAGCTCACAGACCACACCCAATACGCAGTATTTT. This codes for CASSSQTTPNTQYF.

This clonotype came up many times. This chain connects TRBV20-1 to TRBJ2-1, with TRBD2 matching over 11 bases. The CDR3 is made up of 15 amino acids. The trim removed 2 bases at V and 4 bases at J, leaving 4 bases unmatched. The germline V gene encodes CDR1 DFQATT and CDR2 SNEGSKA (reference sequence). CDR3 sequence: CSARPGTSGYNEQFF. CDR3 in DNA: TGCAGTGCTAGACCCGGGACTAGCGGTTACAATGAGCAGTTCTTC.

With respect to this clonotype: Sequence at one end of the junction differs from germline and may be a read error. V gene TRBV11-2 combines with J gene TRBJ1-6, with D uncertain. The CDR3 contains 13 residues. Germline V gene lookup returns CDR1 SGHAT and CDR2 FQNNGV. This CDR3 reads CASSLDPNSPLRF. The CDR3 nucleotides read TGTGCCAGCAGCTTAGACCCGAATTCACCCCTCCGCTTT.

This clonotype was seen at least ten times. As DNA, the CDR3 is TGTGCCAGCAGCTCGGACAGGGCGAGCTCCTACAATGAGCAGTTCTTC. This sequence encodes CASSSDRASSYNEQFF. This chain joins TRBV7-2 and TRBJ2-1; 8 positions agree with TRBD1. Germline assignment: CDR1 SGHTA and CDR2 FQGNSA. The CDR3 has 16 residues. Trimming at V came to 4 bases and at J to 0 bases, leaving 5 bases not matched to a gene.